The 23 T cell receptor beta chains below were found in one sample sequenced in a study of T cell repertoires in cytomegalovirus infection. In TCRdb, the reads were re-called with MiXCR into one record per CDR3 protein. The repertoire holds around 800,000 distinct CDR3 sequences, with less than 35% as singletons. The antigens for these receptors are not known. The sample consisted of cultured CD8+ T cells from PBMCs, taken from culture after CMV antigen stimulation. These receptors all stem from a human donor in good health (CMV status not recorded). Some clones in this sample may be carry-over from other donors' samples.

This chain connects TRBV6-5 to TRBJ2-2; weak D call: TRBD1 (6 bases). CDR1 is MNHEY and CDR2 is SVGAGI in the germline V gene. The CDR3 contains 12 residues. Deletions cut 7 bases from V and 11 bases from J, with 14 bases between. CDR3 sequence (DNA): TGTGCCAGCACCGAAAACAGGGTTGAGCTGTTTTTT. Protein: CASTENRVELFF.

The chain uses TRBV6-2 or TRBV6-3 and TRBJ2-1, with D unresolved. Looked up from germline, CDR1 is MNHEY and CDR2 is SVGEGT. V lost 6 bases to trimming and J lost 6 bases, with 18 bases between them. The CDR3 sequence is 15 residues long. The CDR3 protein is CASSTTPLLSNEQFF. The CDR3 DNA sequence: TGTGCCAGCAGCACGACTCCTCTTTTGTCCAATGAGCAGTTCTTC.

This chain connects TRBV12-3 or TRBV12-4 to TRBJ1-1; D is ambiguous. The length of the CDR3 is 13 residues. Trimming removed 3 bases at V and 2 bases at J, with 7 bases between. The CDR3 is CASSFYRNTEAFF. The CDR3 DNA is TGTGCCAGCAGTTTTTACAGAAACACTGAAGCTTTCTTT.

The rearrangement joins TRBV12-5 to TRBJ2-1; D is uncertain. The germline gives CDR1 LGHNT, CDR2 FRNRAP. The CDR3 is 13 amino acids. V was clipped by 7 bases and J by 1 base, with 8 bases between them. CDR3 residues: CASALLSYNEQFF. CDR3 nucleotide sequence: TGTGCTAGTGCCTTACTTTCCTACAATGAGCAGTTCTTC.

CDR3 nucleotides: TGTGCCACCGCACCTCAAACAGGGAACACTGAAGCTTTCTTT. Protein sequence: CATAPQTGNTEAFF. This chain uses TRBV27 with TRBJ1-1, with a weak D call TRBD1 (5 bases). The CDR3 runs to 14 residues. Germline CDR1 and CDR2: MNHEY and SMNVEV (reference sequence). Trimming stripped 10 bases from V and 1 base from J, with 16 bases between.

This clonotype was recorded a few times. The rearrangement joins TRBV4-1 to TRBJ2-7, with D unresolved. CDR1 is MGHRA, CDR2 YSYEKL, per germline. V shed 0 bases and J shed 3 bases, with 9 bases lying between them. This CDR3 is built from 14 residues. The CDR3 loop reads CASSQEAEYYEQYV. The DNA of the CDR3 is TGCGCCAGCAGCCAAGAGGCAGAATACTACGAGCAGTACGTC.

The chain joins TRBV12-3 or TRBV12-4 to TRBJ2-3, with a possible D match to TRBD1 (6 bases). The CDR3 is made up of 14 amino acids. V shed 4 bases and J shed 1 base, with 9 bases lying between them. The CDR3: CASSYNRGTDTQYF. CDR3 DNA sequence: TGTGCCAGCAGTTACAACAGGGGCACAGATACGCAGTATTTT.

This clonotype was observed a handful of times. This chain uses TRBV11-2 with TRBJ2-5; 10 nucleotides line up with TRBD2. Germline V gene sequence: CDR1 SGHAT, CDR2 FQNNGV. With 5 bases clipped from V and 1 base from J, the junction kept 10 bases outside the gene matches. The CDR3 contains 17 residues. This chain's CDR3 is CASSLNYGTSVQETQYF. DNA for the CDR3: TGTGCCAGCAGCCTTAATTACGGGACTAGCGTCCAAGAGACCCAGTACTTC.

This clonotype was seen only a few times. The chain carries TRBV7-6 and TRBJ2-5; the D gene is possibly TRBD2 (6 bases). Germline values: CDR1 SGHVS, CDR2 FNYEAQ. The CDR3 contains 14 residues. The ends were cut back, 5 bases at V and 3 bases at J, with 13 bases in the middle. In nucleotides, the CDR3 is TGTGCCAGCAGCAACCGGGACTTAGAAGAGACCCAGTACTTC. It is translated as CASSNRDLEETQYF.

This clonotype was seen a handful of times. The chain employs TRBV15 and TRBJ2-2; TRBD1 is a possible D gene (6 bases). This CDR3 comprises 14 residues. V was trimmed by 4 bases and J by 5 bases, leaving 11 bases between them. Germline V gene lookup returns CDR1 LNHNV and CDR2 YYDKDF (reference sequence). This chain's CDR3 is CATSKARGTGELFF. CDR3 DNA: TGTGCCACCAGCAAGGCTAGGGGGACCGGGGAGCTGTTTTTT.

With respect to this clonotype: Given the absence of the conserved phenylalanine or tryptophan at the CDR3 end, a read error is likely. The chain couples TRBV20-1 to TRBJ1-1, with D uncertain. The CDR3 contains 14 residues. Germline V lookup: CDR1 DFQATT, CDR2 SNEGSKA (reference sequence). Trimming stripped 3 bases from V and 0 bases from J, with 11 bases between. Here the CDR3 DNA reads TGCAGTGCTAGTAACGGAGATTTGAACACTGAAGCTTTCTCT. Residues: CSASNGDLNTEAFS.

A few counts support this clonotype. This CDR3 is CASGKLGNTIYF. As DNA, the CDR3 is TGTGCCTCAGGGAAACTGGGAAACACCATATATTTT. The chain links TRBV27 to TRBJ1-3, with D possibly TRBD1 on 5 matching bases. Germline-derived CDR1 and CDR2 are MNHEY and SMNVEV (reference sequence). The V end lost 11 bases, the J end lost 4 bases, and 12 bases lay between the germline ends. The CDR3 has 12 residues.

CDR3 DNA: TGCAGTGCCCGCAGACTGAGTGGGGAGCTGTTTTTT. This codes for CSARRLSGELFF. The J gene is TRBJ2-2, the V gene TRBV20-1; no firm D call. V was clipped by 6 bases and J by 8 bases, with 13 bases between them. This CDR3 region has 12 residues. Germline CDR1 is DFQATT and CDR2 is SNEGSKA (reference sequence).

The V and J genes are TRBV13 and TRBJ2-5; D might be TRBD2 (6 bases). Trimming cost V 7 bases and J 4 bases, with 22 bases left between them. The CDR3 runs to 16 residues. The germline CDR1 and CDR2 sequences are PRHDT and FYEKMQ (reference sequence). The CDR3 nucleotides read TGTGCCAGCACCGAAGGTCGGCGGGGAGGAGGAGAGACCCAGTACTTC. Residues: CASTEGRRGGGETQYF.

The chain carries TRBV7-9 and TRBJ1-4; D remains unclear. V lost 4 bases to trimming and J lost 7 bases, with 13 bases between them. The CDR3 runs 14 residues. CDR1 and CDR2 (germline): SEHNR, FQNEAQ (reference sequence). CDR3 sequence reads: CASSSPSRGEKLFF. CDR3 nucleotides: TGTGCCAGCAGCTCCCCCTCACGGGGTGAAAAACTGTTTTTT.

This clonotype has more than one count but fewer than ten. This chain connects TRBV27 to TRBJ2-7; 10 bases match TRBD1. In germline, CDR1 is MNHEY, CDR2 SMNVEV (reference sequence). J was trimmed by 5 bases and V by 3 bases; bases with no gene match: 4. CDR3 length: 14 residues. The CDR3 nucleotides are TGTGCCAGCAGTTTTCGGGACAGGGGCCACGAGCAGTACTTC. Amino acid sequence: CASSFRDRGHEQYF.

This clonotype was seen only a few times. The gene calls are TRBV6-2 or TRBV6-3 and TRBJ1-1; the D gene is possibly TRBD1 (6 bases). The ends were cut back, 3 bases at V and 3 bases at J, with 11 bases in the middle. The CDR3 contains 14 residues. Per germline, CDR1 MNHEY and CDR2 SVGEGT. The CDR3 bases are TGTGCCAGCAGTTATTGGGGGGCCGACACTGAAGCTTTCTTT. Translating it yields CASSYWGADTEAFF.

The chain uses TRBV28 and TRBJ2-1; no reliable D call. Trimming cost V 9 bases and J 4 bases, with 16 bases left between them. The germline gives CDR1 MDHEN, CDR2 SYDVKM. The CDR3 totals 14 residues. The CDR3 nucleotides read TGTGCCAGTATAAAACCAACAGAATACAATGAGCAGTTCTTC. Translating it yields CASIKPTEYNEQFF.

In this sample, this clonotype turned up a few times. The chain couples TRBV10-3 to TRBJ1-5, with 10 bases aligning to TRBD1. Germline CDR1 ENHRY, CDR2 SYGVKD. Trimming cost V 2 bases and J 5 bases; bases outside gene matches: 3. The CDR3 consists of 15 residues. The CDR3 coding sequence is TGTGCCATCAGTGAGGAGGGACAGGGGCATCAGCCCCAGCATTTT. Amino acid sequence: CAISEEGQGHQPQHF.

This clonotype has a count of ten or more. The rearrangement joins TRBV6-4 to TRBJ2-3; perhaps TRBD2 as D (7 bases). The CDR3 consists of 14 residues. V was cut by 2 bases and J by 2 bases, with 8 bases left in between. Germline CDR1 and CDR2: MRHNA and SNTAGT. Written as DNA, the CDR3 is TGTGCCAGCAGTGACGGGGGGGCCACAGATACGCAGTATTTT. Translation gives CASSDGGATDTQYF.

On this clonotype: One base away lies a much larger clone, so this may be a sequencing read error. The V and J genes are TRBV7-3 and TRBJ2-2; TRBD1 matches 10 bases. J gave up 6 bases and V 4 bases, and 8 bases lay outside the gene matches. The germline V gene encodes CDR1 SGHTA and CDR2 FQGTGA. The CDR3 is 16 residues long. The CDR3: CASSSDRGRRAGELFF. The CDR3 DNA follows: TGTGCCAGCAGCTCCGACAGGGGGCGTAGGGCCGGGGAGCTGTTTTTT.

This clonotype appeared a few times. The chain combines TRBV19 with TRBJ2-1; D possibly uses TRBD1 or TRBD2 (6 bases each). Trimming removed 1 base from V and 7 bases from J, with 14 bases in between. This CDR3 has 15 amino acids. Germline CDR1 and CDR2: LNHDA and SQIVND (reference sequence). CDR3 region: CASSIAGGLRNEQFF. The CDR3 DNA is TGTGCCAGTAGTATAGCCGGGGGCCTAAGGAATGAGCAGTTCTTC.

This clonotype was seen only a few times. This sequence joins TRBV19 and TRBJ2-2; 10 bases match TRBD1. The J segment lost 4 bases and the V segment lost 7 bases, leaving 9 bases of the junction unmatched. CDR1 LNHDA and CDR2 SQIVND come from the germline V gene (reference sequence). This CDR3 has 16 residues. CDR3 in DNA: TGTGCCAGTAAGGACCCGGGACAGGGGCCCACCGGGGAGCTGTTTTTT. It translates to CASKDPGQGPTGELFF. The whole variable domain, remainder taken from reference TRBV19 and TRBJ2-2, is DGGITQSPKYLFRKEGQNVTLSCEQNLNHDAMYWYRQDPGQGLRLIYYSQIVNDFQKGDIAEGYSVSREKKESFPLTVTSAQKNPTAFYLCASKDPGQGPTGELFFGEGSRLTVL.